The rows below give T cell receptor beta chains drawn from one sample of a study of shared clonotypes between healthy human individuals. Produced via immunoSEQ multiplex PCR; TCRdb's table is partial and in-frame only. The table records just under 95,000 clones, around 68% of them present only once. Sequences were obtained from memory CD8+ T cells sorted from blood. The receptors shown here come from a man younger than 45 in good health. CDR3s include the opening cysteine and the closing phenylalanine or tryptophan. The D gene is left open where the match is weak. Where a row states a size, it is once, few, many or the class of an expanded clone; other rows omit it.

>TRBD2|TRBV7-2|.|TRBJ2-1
TGTGCCAGCAGCTTAGGGATCAGCGGGAGTGGGTCCTACAATGAGCAGTTCTTC
CASSLGISGSGSYNEQFF
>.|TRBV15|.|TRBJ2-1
TGTGCTACCAGCAGAGAAGCCCAGAGCTCCTACAATGAGCAGTTCTTC
CATSREAQSSYNEQFF
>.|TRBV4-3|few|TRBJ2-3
TGCGCCAGCAGCCAAGATGCCCCCTCCCGCCCGCAGTATTTT
CASSQDAPSRPQYF
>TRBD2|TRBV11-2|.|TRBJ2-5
TGTGCCAGCAGCCACGGGCGGGGGGGCCACGAGACCCAGTACTTC
CASSHGRGGHETQYF
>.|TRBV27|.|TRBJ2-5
TGTGCCAGCAGTTTATCGGGAGAGACCCAGTACTTC
CASSLSGETQYF
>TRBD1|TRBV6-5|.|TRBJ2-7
TGTGCCAGCAGTTATTGGCGAGGGACAGGGAACTACGAGCAGTACTTC
CASSYWRGTGNYEQYF
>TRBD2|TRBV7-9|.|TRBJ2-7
TGTGCCAGCAGCTACGACAGCGGGAGGGCGGTACAAACCTACGAGCAGTACTTC
CASSYDSGRAVQTYEQYF
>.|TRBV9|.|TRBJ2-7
TGTGCCAGCAGCGTAGGGGGTAAGGGCTACGAGCAGTACTTC
CASSVGGKGYEQYF
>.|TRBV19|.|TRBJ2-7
TGTGCCAGTAGTCGCACCCGATCCTACGAGCAGTACTTC
CASSRTRSYEQYF
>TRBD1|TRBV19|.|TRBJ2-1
TGTGCCAGTACCTCTAACCAGGGGGCGGGTGAGCAGTTCTTC
CASTSNQGAGEQFF
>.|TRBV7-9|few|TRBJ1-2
TGTGCCAGCAGCGTGGTGGAGGTCTATGCCTATGGCTACACCTTC
CASSVVEVYAYGYTF
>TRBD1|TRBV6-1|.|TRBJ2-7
TGTGCCAGCAGTTTCAATCAGGGGGCCACCTACGAGCAGTACTTC
CASSFNQGATYEQYF
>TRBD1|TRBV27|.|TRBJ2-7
TGTGCCAGCAGCCGACGGCGGGGACAGGGACCGTACGAGCAGTACTTC
CASSRRRGQGPYEQYF
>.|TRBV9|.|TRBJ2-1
TGTGCCAGCAGCGTAGCGGGTTGGGCGGAGCCCCCCTACAATGAGCAGTTCTTC
CASSVAGWAEPPYNEQFF
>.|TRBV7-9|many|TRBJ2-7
TGTGCCAGCAGCTTAAGTGGCCTGGACAACGAGCAGTACTTC
CASSLSGLDNEQYF
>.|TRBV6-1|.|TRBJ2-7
TGTGCCAGCAGTGTACCACAGGGCAAGAGCTCCTACGAGCAGTACTTC
CASSVPQGKSSYEQYF
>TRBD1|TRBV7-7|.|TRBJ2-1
TGTGCCAGCAGCCCTCAGGGGACAGGGACAAATGAGCAGTTCTTC
CASSPQGTGTNEQFF
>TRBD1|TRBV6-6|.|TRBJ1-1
TGTGCCAGCAGTTCTTCTACCGGGACAGTGAACACTGAAGCTTTCTTT
CASSSSTGTVNTEAFF